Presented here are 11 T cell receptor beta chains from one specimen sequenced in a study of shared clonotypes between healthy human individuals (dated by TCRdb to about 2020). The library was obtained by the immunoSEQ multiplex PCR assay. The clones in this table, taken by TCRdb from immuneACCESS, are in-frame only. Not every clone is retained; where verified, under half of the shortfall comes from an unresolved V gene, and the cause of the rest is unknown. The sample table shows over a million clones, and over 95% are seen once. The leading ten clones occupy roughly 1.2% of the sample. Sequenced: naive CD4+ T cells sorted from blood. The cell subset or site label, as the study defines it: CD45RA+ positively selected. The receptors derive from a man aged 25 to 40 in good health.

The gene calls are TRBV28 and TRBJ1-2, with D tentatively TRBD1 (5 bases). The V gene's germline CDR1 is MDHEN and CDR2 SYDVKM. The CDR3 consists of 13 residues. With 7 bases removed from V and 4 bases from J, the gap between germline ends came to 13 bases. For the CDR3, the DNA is TGTGCCAGCACCGCAACAGGTTCCTATGGCTACACCTTC. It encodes CASTATGSYGYTF.

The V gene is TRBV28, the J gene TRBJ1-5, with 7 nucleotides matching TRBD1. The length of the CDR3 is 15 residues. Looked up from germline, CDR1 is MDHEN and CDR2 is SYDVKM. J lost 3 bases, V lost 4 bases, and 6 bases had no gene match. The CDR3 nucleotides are TGTGCCAGCAGTTCGGACAGGTTGGTCAATCAGCCCCAGCATTTT. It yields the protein CASSSDRLVNQPQHF.

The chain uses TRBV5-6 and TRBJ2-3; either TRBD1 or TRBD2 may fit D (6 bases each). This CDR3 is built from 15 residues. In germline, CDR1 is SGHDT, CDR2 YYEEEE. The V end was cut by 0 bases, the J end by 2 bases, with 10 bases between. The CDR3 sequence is CASSLATGATDTQYF. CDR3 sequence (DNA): TGTGCCAGCAGCTTGGCTACGGGGGCCACAGATACGCAGTATTTT. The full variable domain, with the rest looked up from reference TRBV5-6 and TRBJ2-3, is DAGVTQSPTHLIKTRGQQVTLRCSPKSGHDTVSWYQQALGQGPQFIFQYYEEEERQRGNFPDRFSGHQFPNYSSELNVNALLLGDSALYLCASSLATGATDTQYFGPGTRLTVL.

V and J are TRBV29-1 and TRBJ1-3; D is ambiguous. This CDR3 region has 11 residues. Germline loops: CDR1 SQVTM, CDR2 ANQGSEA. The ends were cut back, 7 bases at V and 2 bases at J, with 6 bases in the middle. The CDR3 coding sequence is TGCAGCGCGGGAGCTGGAAACACCATATATTTT. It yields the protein CSAGAGNTIYF.

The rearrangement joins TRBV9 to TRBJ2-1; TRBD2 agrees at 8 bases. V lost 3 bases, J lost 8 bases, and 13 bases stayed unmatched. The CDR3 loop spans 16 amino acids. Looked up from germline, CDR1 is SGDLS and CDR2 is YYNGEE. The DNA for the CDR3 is TGTGCCAGCAGCGCCGGGGGGGTAGCGACTTCCCATGAGCAGTTCTTC. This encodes CASSAGGVATSHEQFF.

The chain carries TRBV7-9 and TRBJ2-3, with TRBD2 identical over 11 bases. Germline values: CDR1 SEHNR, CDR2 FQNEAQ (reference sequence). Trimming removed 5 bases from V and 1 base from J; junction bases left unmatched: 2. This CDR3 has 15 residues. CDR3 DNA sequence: TGTGCCAGCAGCCTTAGCGGGAGGGGCACAGATACGCAGTATTTT. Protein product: CASSLSGRGTDTQYF.

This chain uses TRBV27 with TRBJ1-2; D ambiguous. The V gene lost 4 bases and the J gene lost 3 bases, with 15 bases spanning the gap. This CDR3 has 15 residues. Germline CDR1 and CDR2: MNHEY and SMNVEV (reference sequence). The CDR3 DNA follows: TGTGCCAGCAGTTCCCTCCCGGTTGGTTACTATGGCTACACCTTC. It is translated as CASSSLPVGYYGYTF.

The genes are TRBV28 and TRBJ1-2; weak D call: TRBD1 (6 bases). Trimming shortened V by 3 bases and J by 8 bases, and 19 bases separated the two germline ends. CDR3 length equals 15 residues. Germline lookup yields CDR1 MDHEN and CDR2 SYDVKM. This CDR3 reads CASSLGTSGKRGYTF. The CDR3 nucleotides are TGTGCCAGCAGTTTGGGGACATCGGGTAAGAGAGGCTACACCTTC.

The CDR3 region is CASSGRVASNQPQHF. The DNA for the CDR3 is TGTGCCAGTAGTGGGAGAGTAGCTAGCAATCAGCCCCAGCATTTT. The chain combines TRBV19 with TRBJ1-5; D gene unclear. Per the germline V gene, CDR1 is LNHDA and CDR2 is SQIVND (reference sequence). Between the trimmed V and J ends, which lost 5 bases and 0 bases, there was a span of 11 bases. The CDR3 has 15 residues. The variable domain in full, completed from reference TRBV19 and TRBJ1-5, reads DGGITQSPKYLFRKEGQNVTLSCEQNLNHDAMYWYRQDPGQGLRLIYYSQIVNDFQKGDIAEGYSVSREKKESFPLTVTSAQKNPTAFYLCASSGRVASNQPQHFGDGTRLSIL.

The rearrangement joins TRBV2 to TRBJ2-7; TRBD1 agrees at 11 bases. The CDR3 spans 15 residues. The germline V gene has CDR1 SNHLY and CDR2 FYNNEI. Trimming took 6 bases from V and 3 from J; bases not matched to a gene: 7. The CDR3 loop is CASSDADRGLYEQYF. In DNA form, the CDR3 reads TGTGCCAGCAGCGACGCGGACAGGGGGCTCTACGAGCAGTACTTC.

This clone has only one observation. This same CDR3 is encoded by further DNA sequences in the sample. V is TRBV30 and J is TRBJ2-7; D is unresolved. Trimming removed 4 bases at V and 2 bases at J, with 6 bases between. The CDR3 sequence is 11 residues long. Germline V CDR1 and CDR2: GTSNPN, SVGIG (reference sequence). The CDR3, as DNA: TGTGCCTGGAACAGAGCCTACGAGCAGTACTTC. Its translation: CAWNRAYEQYF.